This T cell receptor (beta chain) is from a study of blood T cells in healthy people across ages. Study-level information: Template switching retrieved approximately one barcoded beta molecule for each two T cells.

This CDR3 region has 16 residues. V shed 5 bases and J 8 bases; nucleotides not matched to a gene: 9. Germline loops: CDR1 SGHVS, CDR2 FNYEAQ. The table lists this clonotype with a few counts. Through a sample-barcoded 5' primer and a J-beta primer mix, a second PCR was run for roughly 6 to 11 cycles. Researchers report that a template-switch adaptor with 12 random nucleotides tagged each cDNA molecule. Each CDR3 protein is one row after TCRdb ran MiXCR on the 5' RACE reads. Of 1.8 million or so distinct CDR3 sequences detected, roughly two fifths appear once; the ten largest clones hold roughly 24%. Source material: blood. This TCR was sampled from a human donor in good health. The chain links TRBV7-6 to TRBJ2-1; 13 positions match TRBD2. The CDR3 here is CASSATSGGGDYEQFF. The DNA of the CDR3 is TGTGCCAGCAGCGCTACTAGCGGGGGGGGAGATTATGAGCAGTTCTTC.